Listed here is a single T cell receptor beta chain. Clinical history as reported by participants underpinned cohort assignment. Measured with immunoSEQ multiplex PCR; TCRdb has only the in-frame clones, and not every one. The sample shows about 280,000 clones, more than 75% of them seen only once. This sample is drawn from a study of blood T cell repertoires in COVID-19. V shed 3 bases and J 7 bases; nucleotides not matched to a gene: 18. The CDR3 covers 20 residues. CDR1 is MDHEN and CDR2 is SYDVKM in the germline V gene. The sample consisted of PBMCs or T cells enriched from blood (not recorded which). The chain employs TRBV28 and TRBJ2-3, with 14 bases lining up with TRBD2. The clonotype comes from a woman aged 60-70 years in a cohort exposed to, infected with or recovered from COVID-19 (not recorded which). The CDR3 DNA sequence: TGTGCCAGCAGTTTCCCCCCGGGACTAGCGGGAGAGGGGCCATTTTATACGCAGTATTTT. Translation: CASSFPPGLAGEGPFYTQYF.